Sequencing of this T cell receptor beta chain was carried out in a study of T cells in localized non-small cell lung cancer. Overall study results and limits: Only one tumor region was sequenced, so heterogeneity remains possible. Appearances in adjacent lung were noted for a median approximately 50 of the top 100 tumor clones. Uninvolved adjacent lung, not tumor, had the highest T cell clonality.

TCRdb's copy holds only in-frame clones and misses some; the assay was immunoSEQ multiplex PCR. The sample records about 52,000 clones, about 88% being singletons. The sample holds one count of this clone. Its antigen is not known. Trimming cost V 5 bases and J 6 bases; bases outside gene matches: 10. Germline CDR1 is SEHNR and CDR2 is FQNEAQ (reference sequence). This CDR3 is 15 amino acids long. Source: PBMCs, taken before any cancer treatment. The origin of this receptor is a female donor with stage II lung adenocarcinoma. This chain links TRBV7-9 with TRBJ2-3; 8 nucleotides line up with TRBD2. The CDR3 DNA reads TGTGCCAGCAGCCCGGGCAGCGGGGGACTTGATACGCAGTATTTT. Its translation: CASSPGSGGLDTQYF.